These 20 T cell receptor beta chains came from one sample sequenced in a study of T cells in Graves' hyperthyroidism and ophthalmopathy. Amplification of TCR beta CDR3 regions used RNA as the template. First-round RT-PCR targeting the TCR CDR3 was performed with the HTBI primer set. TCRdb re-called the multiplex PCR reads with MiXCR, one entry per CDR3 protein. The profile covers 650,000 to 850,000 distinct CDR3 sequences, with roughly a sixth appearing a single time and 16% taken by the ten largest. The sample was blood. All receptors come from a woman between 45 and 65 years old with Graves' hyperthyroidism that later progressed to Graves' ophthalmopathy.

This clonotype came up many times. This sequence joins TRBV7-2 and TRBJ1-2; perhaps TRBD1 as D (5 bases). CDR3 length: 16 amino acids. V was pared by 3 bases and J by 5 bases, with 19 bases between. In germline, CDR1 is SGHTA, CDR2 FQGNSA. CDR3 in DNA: TGTGCCAGCAGCTTTGGTCGTCCAGGGAACTTGTATGGCTACACCTTC. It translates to CASSFGRPGNLYGYTF.

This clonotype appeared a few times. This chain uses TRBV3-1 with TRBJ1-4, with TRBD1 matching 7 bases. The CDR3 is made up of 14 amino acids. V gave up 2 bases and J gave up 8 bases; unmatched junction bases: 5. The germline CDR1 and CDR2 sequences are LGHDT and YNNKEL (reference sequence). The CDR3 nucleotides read TGTGCCAGCAGCCAACAGGGGGTTGCAGAAAAACTGTTTTTT. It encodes CASSQQGVAEKLFF.

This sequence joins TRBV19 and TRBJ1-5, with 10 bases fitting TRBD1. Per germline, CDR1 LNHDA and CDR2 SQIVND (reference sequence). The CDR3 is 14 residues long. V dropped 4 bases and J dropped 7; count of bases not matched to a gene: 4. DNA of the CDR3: TGTGCCAGTAGTACGGGACAGGGGAGGCAGCCCCAGCATTTT. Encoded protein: CASSTGQGRQPQHF.

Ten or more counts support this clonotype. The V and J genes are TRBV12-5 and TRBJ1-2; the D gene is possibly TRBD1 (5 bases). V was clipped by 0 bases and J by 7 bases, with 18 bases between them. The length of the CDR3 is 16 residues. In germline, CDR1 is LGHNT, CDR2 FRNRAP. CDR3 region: CASGLVVGGRGGGYTF. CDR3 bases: TGTGCTAGTGGTTTGGTCGTCGGGGGGAGAGGAGGTGGCTACACCTTC.

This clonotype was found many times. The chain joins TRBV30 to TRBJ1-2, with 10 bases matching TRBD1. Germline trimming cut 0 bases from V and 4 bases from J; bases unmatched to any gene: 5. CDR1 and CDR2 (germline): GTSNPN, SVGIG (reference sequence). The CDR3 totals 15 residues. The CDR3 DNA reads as TGTGCCTGGAGTGTTTGGGACAGGGGATTCTATGGCTACACCTTC. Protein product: CAWSVWDRGFYGYTF.

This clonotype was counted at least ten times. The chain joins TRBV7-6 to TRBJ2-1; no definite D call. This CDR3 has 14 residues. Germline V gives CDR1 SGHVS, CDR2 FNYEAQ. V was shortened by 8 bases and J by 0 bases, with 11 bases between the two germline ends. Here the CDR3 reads CASSFQSSYNEQFF. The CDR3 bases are TGTGCCAGCTCGTTTCAAAGCTCCTACAATGAGCAGTTCTTC. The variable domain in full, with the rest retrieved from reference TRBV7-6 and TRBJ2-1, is GAGVSQSPRYKVTKRGQDVALRCDPISGHVSLYWYRQALGQGPEFLTYFNYEAQQDKSGLPNDRFSAERPEGSISTLTIQRTEQRDSAMYRCASSFQSSYNEQFFGPGTRLTVL.

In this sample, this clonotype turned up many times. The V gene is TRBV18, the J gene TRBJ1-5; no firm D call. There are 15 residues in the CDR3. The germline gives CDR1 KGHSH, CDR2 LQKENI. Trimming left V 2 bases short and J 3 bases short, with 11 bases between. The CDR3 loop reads CASSPTPDFNQPQHF. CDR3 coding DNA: TGTGCCAGCTCACCAACGCCAGATTTCAATCAGCCCCAGCATTTT.

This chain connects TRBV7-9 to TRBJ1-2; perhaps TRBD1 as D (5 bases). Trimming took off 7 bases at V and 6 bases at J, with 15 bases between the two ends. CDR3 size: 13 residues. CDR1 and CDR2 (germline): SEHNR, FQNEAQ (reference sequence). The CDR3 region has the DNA TGTGCCAGCAACCCCGGCGGGGCAGATGGCTACACCTTC. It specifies CASNPGGADGYTF.

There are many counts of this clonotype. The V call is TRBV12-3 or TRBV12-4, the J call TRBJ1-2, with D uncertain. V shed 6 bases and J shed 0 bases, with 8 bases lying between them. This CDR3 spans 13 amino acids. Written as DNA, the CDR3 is TGTGCCAGCAGCCGGGTGGCTAACTATGGCTACACCTTC. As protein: CASSRVANYGYTF.

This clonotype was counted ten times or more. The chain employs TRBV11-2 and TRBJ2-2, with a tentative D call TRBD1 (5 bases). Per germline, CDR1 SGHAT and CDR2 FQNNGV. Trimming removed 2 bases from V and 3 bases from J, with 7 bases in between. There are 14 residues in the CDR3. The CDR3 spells CASSLQGYTGELFF. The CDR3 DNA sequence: TGTGCCAGCAGCTTACAGGGATACACCGGGGAGCTGTTTTTT.

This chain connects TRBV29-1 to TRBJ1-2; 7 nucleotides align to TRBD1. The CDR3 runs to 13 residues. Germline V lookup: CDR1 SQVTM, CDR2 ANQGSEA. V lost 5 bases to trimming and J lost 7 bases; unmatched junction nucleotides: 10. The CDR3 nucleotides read TGCAGCGTTCCTGACAGGGTATCGCTTGGCTACACCTTC. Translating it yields CSVPDRVSLGYTF.

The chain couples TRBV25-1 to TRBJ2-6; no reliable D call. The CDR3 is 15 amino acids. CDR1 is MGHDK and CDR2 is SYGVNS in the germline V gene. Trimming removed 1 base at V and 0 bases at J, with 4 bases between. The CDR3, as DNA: TGTGCCAGCAGTGAATGGATCTCTGGGGCCAACGTCCTGACTTTC. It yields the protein CASSEWISGANVLTF.

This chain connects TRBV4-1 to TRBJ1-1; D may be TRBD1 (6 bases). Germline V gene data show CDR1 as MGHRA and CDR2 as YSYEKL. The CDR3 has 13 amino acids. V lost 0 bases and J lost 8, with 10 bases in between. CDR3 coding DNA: TGCGCCAGCAGCCAAGATGCCGGGACAGAAGCTTTCTTT. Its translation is CASSQDAGTEAFF.

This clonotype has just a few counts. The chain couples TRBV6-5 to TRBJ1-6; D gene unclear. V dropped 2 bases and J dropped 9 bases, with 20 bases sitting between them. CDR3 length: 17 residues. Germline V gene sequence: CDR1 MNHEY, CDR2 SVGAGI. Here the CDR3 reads CASSYRGSGFLGSPLHF. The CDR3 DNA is TGTGCCAGCAGTTACCGCGGCTCGGGGTTTTTGGGTTCACCCCTCCACTTT.

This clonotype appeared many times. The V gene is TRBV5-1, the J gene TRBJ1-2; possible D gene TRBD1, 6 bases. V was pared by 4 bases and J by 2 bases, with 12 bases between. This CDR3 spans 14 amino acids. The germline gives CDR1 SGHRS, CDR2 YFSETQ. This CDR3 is CASSHRTENYGYTF. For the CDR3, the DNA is TGCGCCAGCAGCCACCGGACAGAAAACTATGGCTACACCTTC.

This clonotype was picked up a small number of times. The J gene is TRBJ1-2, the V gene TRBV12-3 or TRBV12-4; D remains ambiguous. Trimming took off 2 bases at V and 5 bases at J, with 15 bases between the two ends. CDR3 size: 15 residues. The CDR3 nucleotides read TGTGCCAGCAGTTTATCTCTCTCCCCATTATATGGCTACACCTTC. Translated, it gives CASSLSLSPLYGYTF.

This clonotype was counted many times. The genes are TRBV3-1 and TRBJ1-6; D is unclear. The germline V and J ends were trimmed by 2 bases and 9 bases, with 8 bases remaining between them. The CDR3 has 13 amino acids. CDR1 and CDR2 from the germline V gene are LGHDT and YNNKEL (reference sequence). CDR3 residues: CASSQSGVSPLHF. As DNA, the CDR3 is TGTGCCAGCAGCCAAAGTGGGGTTTCACCCCTCCACTTT.

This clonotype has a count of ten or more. In DNA form, the CDR3 reads TGCGCCAGCAGCTTGGGGCAGGCGCCCTTGGGCGGCTACACCTTC. Amino acids: CASSLGQAPLGGYTF. The chain joins TRBV5-1 to TRBJ1-2; D unclear. V was clipped by 0 bases and J by 8 bases, with 17 bases between them. The CDR3 contains 15 residues. Germline-derived CDR1 and CDR2 are SGHRS and YFSETQ.

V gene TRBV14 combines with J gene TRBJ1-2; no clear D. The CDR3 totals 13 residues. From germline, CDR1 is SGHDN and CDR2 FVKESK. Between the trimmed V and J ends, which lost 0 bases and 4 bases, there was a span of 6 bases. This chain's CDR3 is CASSQESAYGYTF. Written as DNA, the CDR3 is TGTGCCAGCAGCCAAGAGTCGGCCTATGGCTACACCTTC.

In DNA form, the CDR3 reads TGCAGTGCAACCGGGACAGGGGTCACTAACTATGGCTACACCTTC. As protein: CSATGTGVTNYGYTF. The V call is TRBV20-1, the J call TRBJ1-2, with 10 bases matching TRBD1. Trimming removed 6 bases from V and 0 bases from J; junction bases left unmatched: 7. The CDR3 is 15 residues long. CDR1 is DFQATT and CDR2 is SNEGSKA in the germline V gene (reference sequence).